Sequencing of this T cell receptor (beta chain) was carried out in a study of blood T cell repertoires in COVID-19. Study at large: Both acute and convalescent COVID-19 samples were obtained from the United States, Italy and Spain.

Clones were read by immunoSEQ multiplex PCR, and TCRdb kept only the in-frame ones, dropping some. The repertoire holds 300,000 to 350,000 clones, with about 90% as singletons. Participants were aged 18 to 89 years from some 24 US areas. The study assigned cohorts using participant-reported clinical history. Cohort 3 recovered donors had two negative PCRs, clearance, or symptom resolution. V lost 2 bases to trimming and J lost 2 bases; unmatched junction nucleotides: 5. Per germline, CDR1 SEHNR and CDR2 FQNEAQ (reference sequence). The CDR3 runs 16 residues. The TCR comes from a woman aged 25 to 39 who had recovered from COVID-19. The rearrangement links TRBV7-9 to TRBJ1-5, with 8 bases fitting TRBD1. Sequenced material: PBMCs or T cells enriched from blood (not recorded which). CDR3 bases: TGTGCCAGCAGCTTAACCGGGACAGGTGGCAATCAGCCCCAGCATTTT. The encoded protein is CASSLTGTGGNQPQHF.